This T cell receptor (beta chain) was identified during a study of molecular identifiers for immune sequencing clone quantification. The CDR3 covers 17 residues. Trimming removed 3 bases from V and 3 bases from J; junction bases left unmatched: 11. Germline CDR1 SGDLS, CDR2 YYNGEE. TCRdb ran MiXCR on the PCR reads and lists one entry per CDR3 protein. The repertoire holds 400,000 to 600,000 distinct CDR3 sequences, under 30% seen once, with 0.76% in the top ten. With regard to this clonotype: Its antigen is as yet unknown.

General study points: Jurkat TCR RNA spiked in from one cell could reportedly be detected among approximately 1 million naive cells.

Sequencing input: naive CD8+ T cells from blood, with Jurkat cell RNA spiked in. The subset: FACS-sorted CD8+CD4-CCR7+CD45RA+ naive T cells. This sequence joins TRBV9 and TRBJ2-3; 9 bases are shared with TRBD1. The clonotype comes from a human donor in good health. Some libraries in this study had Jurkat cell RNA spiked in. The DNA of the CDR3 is TGTGCCAGCAGCGCCCCCCGGACAGGGGTACTTACAGATACGCAGTATTTT. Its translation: CASSAPRTGVLTDTQYF. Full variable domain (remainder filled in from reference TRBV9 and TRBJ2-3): DSGVTQTPKHLITATGQRVTLRCSPRSGDLSVYWYQQSLDQGLQFLIQYYNGEERAKGNILERFSAQQFPDLHSELNLSSLELGDSALYFCASSAPRTGVLTDTQYFGPGTRLTVL.